One sample yielded the 23 T cell receptor beta chains listed below, sequenced in a study of blood T cell repertoires in COVID-19. The data were produced by immunoSEQ multiplex PCR, yet TCRdb's version contains in-frame clones alone and is incomplete. The sample consists of around 100,000 clones, roughly 80% of them appearing once. Sequencing used peripheral blood. These receptors originate from a middle-aged woman with acute or convalescent COVID-19.

In this sample, this clone turned up a few times. The chain joins TRBV5-1 to TRBJ1-1; D gene uncertain. CDR3 length: 13 residues. CDR1 and CDR2 (germline): SGHRS, YFSETQ. Trimming left V 0 bases short and J 5 bases short, with 8 bases between. DNA for the CDR3: TGCGCCAGCAGCTTGGGACAACAGACTGAAGCTTTCTTT. It yields the protein CASSLGQQTEAFF. Complete variable domain (other parts from reference TRBV5-1 and TRBJ1-1): KAGVTQTPRYLIKTRGQQVTLSCSPISGHRSVSWYQQTPGQGLQFLFEYFSETQRNKGNFPGRFSGRQFSNSRSEMNVSTLELGDSALYLCASSLGQQTEAFFGQGTRLTVV.

This rearrangement joins TRBV5-1 to TRBJ2-6, with no clear D. The CDR3 length is 14 residues. V was cut by 0 bases and J by 1 base, with 2 bases left in between. CDR1 is SGHRS, CDR2 YFSETQ, per germline. The CDR3 region has the DNA TGCGCCAGCAGCTTGGCATCTGGGGCCAACGTCCTGACTTTC. Amino acids: CASSLASGANVLTF.

J is TRBJ1-2 and V is TRBV6-5; TRBD1 matches 7 bases. This CDR3 region has 14 residues. V dropped 5 bases and J dropped 6; count of bases not matched to a gene: 9. Germline V lookup: CDR1 MNHEY, CDR2 SVGAGI. CDR3 amino acids: CASSNDRVRDGYTF. The CDR3 bases are TGTGCCAGCAGTAATGACAGGGTTAGGGATGGCTACACCTTC.

The V and J genes are TRBV6-5 and TRBJ1-5, with D perhaps TRBD1 (6 bases). Trimming pared 5 bases from V and 6 bases from J, leaving 17 bases between. Germline CDR1 reads MNHEY; CDR2 reads SVGAGI. The length of the CDR3 is 15 residues. CDR3 amino acids: CASSLGRGESQPQHF. As DNA, the CDR3 is TGTGCCAGCAGTCTGGGCAGGGGAGAGAGTCAGCCCCAGCATTTT.

This clone appeared a few times. The chain employs TRBV3-1 (or the pseudogene TRBV3-2) and TRBJ2-7; 8 nucleotides line up with TRBD2. The CDR3 has 14 amino acids. CDR1 LGHDT and CDR2 YNNKEL come from the germline V gene (reference sequence). Trimming at V came to 3 bases and at J to 3 bases, leaving 4 bases not matched to a gene. The chain's CDR3 is CASSQGTRGYEQYF. The CDR3 nucleotides are TGTGCCAGCAGCCAGGGGACTAGGGGCTACGAGCAGTACTTC.

This clone occurred a few times. The chain links TRBV18 to TRBJ1-1; 9 nucleotides line up with TRBD1. The CDR3 is 15 amino acids. V lost 5 bases and J lost 8; bases outside the gene matches: 12. Germline CDR1 and CDR2: KGHSH and LQKENI. The CDR3 DNA reads TGTGCCAGCTCATCGACACAGGGGGCAGCATTAGAAGCTTTCTTT. Protein product: CASSSTQGAALEAFF.

This rearrangement joins TRBV24-1 to TRBJ1-4; TRBD1 aligns across 8 bases. Germline loops: CDR1 KGHDR, CDR2 SFDVKD. With 7 bases clipped from V and 7 bases from J, the junction kept 7 bases outside the gene matches. This CDR3 is built from 14 residues. In DNA, the CDR3 is TGTGCCACCAGAAGACCAGGGGGCGGTGAAAAACTGTTTTTT. Translated: CATRRPGGGEKLFF.

J is TRBJ1-3 and V is TRBV27; D not resolved. This CDR3 is built from 15 residues. Per germline, CDR1 MNHEY and CDR2 SMNVEV (reference sequence). V shed 3 bases and J shed 2 bases, with 11 bases lying between them. CDR3 amino acids: CASSLGGVTGNTIYF. The DNA of the CDR3 is TGTGCCAGCAGTTTGGGAGGAGTTACTGGAAACACCATATATTTT.

This chain uses TRBV7-9 with TRBJ1-1, with TRBD1 identical over 7 bases. The CDR3 has 14 amino acids. CDR1 is SEHNR and CDR2 is FQNEAQ in the germline V gene (reference sequence). With V trimmed by 1 base and J by 7 bases, 6 bases remained unmatched. CDR3 sequence (DNA): TGTGCCAGCAGCTTAGGGACAGGCCCTAATGAAGCTTTCTTT. It codes for CASSLGTGPNEAFF. The whole variable domain, filled in from reference TRBV7-9 and TRBJ1-1, reads DTGVSQNPRHKITKRGQNVTFRCDPISEHNRLYWYRQTLGQGPEFLTYFQNEAQLEKSRLLSDRFSAERPKGSFSTLEIQRTEQGDSAMYLCASSLGTGPNEAFFGQGTRLTVV.

This clone was counted a single time. The chain links TRBV7-9 to TRBJ2-1, with 11 bases fitting TRBD2. The junction had 9 bases not matched to a gene; V was cut back by 5 bases and J by 9 bases. The CDR3 runs to 15 residues. Germline values: CDR1 SEHNR, CDR2 FQNEAQ (reference sequence). CDR3 sequence reads: CASSPLAGGRFEQFF. DNA for the CDR3: TGTGCCAGCAGCCCTTTAGCGGGGGGGCGTTTTGAGCAGTTCTTC.

The chain combines TRBV7-2 with TRBJ2-2; possible D gene TRBD2, 5 bases. This CDR3 region has 12 residues. The germline V gene has CDR1 SGHTA and CDR2 FQGNSA. V lost 4 bases and J 7 bases, leaving 7 bases between the germline ends. CDR3 coding DNA: TGTGCCAGCAGCTGGAGGAACGGGGAGCTGTTTTTT. Its protein product is CASSWRNGELFF.

This sequence joins TRBV10-1 and TRBJ2-3; tentative D call: TRBD1 (8 bases). The CDR3 covers 16 residues. V lost 0 bases, J lost 4 bases, and 14 bases lay in between. CDR1 is WNHNN, CDR2 SYGVQD, per germline (reference sequence). CDR3 amino acids: CASSESRTGRADTQYF. The CDR3 DNA reads TGCGCCAGCAGTGAGTCTAGGACAGGGAGGGCAGATACGCAGTATTTT.

This clone was seen only a few times. The chain couples TRBV18 to TRBJ1-6; 8 bases align to TRBD1. Losses at the gene ends were 3 bases for V and 11 bases for J; bases not matched to a gene: 9. CDR3 length: 15 amino acids. CDR1 is KGHSH, CDR2 LQKENI, per germline. CDR3 loop: CASSPSGGESTPLHF. In DNA form, the CDR3 reads TGTGCCAGCTCACCCTCAGGGGGCGAGTCGACACCCCTCCACTTT.

The genes are TRBV18 and TRBJ1-1, with TRBD1 as a possible D gene (5 bases). Germline values: CDR1 KGHSH, CDR2 LQKENI. V was pared by 0 bases and J by 5 bases, with 16 bases between. The CDR3 extends over 16 amino acids. The CDR3 sequence: CASSPPGPTVGTEAFF. The CDR3 coding sequence is TGTGCCAGCTCACCACCGGGGCCGACGGTTGGGACTGAAGCTTTCTTT. Using reference TRBV18 and TRBJ1-1 for the parts outside the CDR3, the full variable domain is NAGVMQNPRHLVRRRGQEARLRCSPMKGHSHVYWYRQLPEEGLKFMVYLQKENIIDESGMPKERFSAEFPKEGPSILRIQQVVRGDSAAYFCASSPPGPTVGTEAFFGQGTRLTVV.

The V and J genes are TRBV19 and TRBJ1-6; weak D call: TRBD1 (5 bases). Per the germline V gene, CDR1 is LNHDA and CDR2 is SQIVND (reference sequence). This CDR3 is built from 15 residues. Trimming shortened V by 3 bases and J by 7 bases, and 13 bases separated the two germline ends. The CDR3 DNA reads as TGTGCCAGTAGTATTGACAAGGGGCGAAATTCACCCCTCCACTTT. Protein: CASSIDKGRNSPLHF.

This chain links TRBV5-1 with TRBJ1-1, with TRBD1 matching 10 bases. Trimming cost V 4 bases and J 4 bases; bases outside gene matches: 4. In germline, CDR1 is SGHRS, CDR2 YFSETQ. The CDR3 has 14 residues. CDR3 region: CASSPRTGGTEAFF. The CDR3 nucleotides read TGCGCCAGCAGCCCGAGGACAGGGGGCACTGAAGCTTTCTTT.

The rearrangement uses TRBV27 and TRBJ1-2, with unresolved D. The CDR3 runs to 15 residues. V was trimmed by 1 base and J by 2 bases, leaving 11 bases between them. The germline V gene encodes CDR1 MNHEY and CDR2 SMNVEV (reference sequence). The chain's CDR3 is CASSLFAGSNYGYTF. As DNA, the CDR3 is TGTGCCAGCAGTTTATTCGCGGGCTCCAACTATGGCTACACCTTC.

V usage is TRBV6-2 or TRBV6-3 and J usage is TRBJ1-2; TRBD1 matches at 7 bases. Trimming removed 1 base from V and 6 bases from J; junction bases left unmatched: 8. Germline lookup yields CDR1 MNHEY and CDR2 SVGEGT. This CDR3 comprises 15 residues. The CDR3 sequence is CASSYYPRQGDGYTF. The CDR3 nucleotides are TGTGCCAGCAGTTACTACCCAAGACAGGGCGATGGCTACACCTTC.

The chain couples TRBV5-1 to TRBJ2-4; 8 nucleotides agree with TRBD1. V was pared by 3 bases and J by 8 bases, with 10 bases of the junction left unmatched. The CDR3 is 15 amino acids. Germline CDR1 and CDR2: SGHRS and YFSETQ. The DNA of the CDR3 is TGCGCCAGCAGCTGGGGAGGAGACAGGGGTGACATTCAGTACTTC. Residues: CASSWGGDRGDIQYF.

The genes are TRBV30 and TRBJ1-1; D gene ambiguous. This CDR3 is built from 12 residues. CDR1 is GTSNPN and CDR2 is SVGIG in the germline V gene (reference sequence). The ends were cut back, 0 bases at V and 10 bases at J, with 12 bases in the middle. CDR3 region: CAWSVLAGRAFF. CDR3 DNA sequence: TGTGCCTGGAGTGTACTCGCCGGGAGAGCTTTCTTT.

V and J are TRBV9 and TRBJ2-1; the match to TRBD2 covers 7 bases. The CDR3 runs to 16 residues. The germline V gene has CDR1 SGDLS and CDR2 YYNGEE. Trimming removed 1 base from V and 1 base from J; junction bases left unmatched: 5. The DNA for the CDR3 is TGTGCCAGCAGCGTACGGGGGGAATGGTCCTACAATGAGCAGTTCTTC. Its translation is CASSVRGEWSYNEQFF.

A single count supports this clone. This rearrangement joins TRBV5-5 to TRBJ1-1, with 10 positions matching TRBD1. The germline V gene has CDR1 SGHKS and CDR2 YYEKEE (reference sequence). This CDR3 is built from 15 residues. With V trimmed by 4 bases and J by 5 bases, 8 bases remained unmatched. CDR3 sequence (DNA): TGTGCCAGCAGCCTATCGACAGGGGGCCAGACTGAAGCTTTCTTT. Amino acids: CASSLSTGGQTEAFF. Full variable domain (missing parts from reference TRBV5-5 and TRBJ1-1): DAGVTQSPTHLIKTRGQQVTLRCSPISGHKSVSWYQQVLGQGPQFIFQYYEKEERGRGNFPDRFSARQFPNYSSELNVNALLLGDSALYLCASSLSTGGQTEAFFGQGTRLTVV.

V is TRBV2 and J is TRBJ1-4, with a weak D call TRBD1 (5 bases). The CDR3 is made up of 14 amino acids. From germline, CDR1 is SNHLY and CDR2 FYNNEI. V lost 7 bases and J 7 bases, leaving 16 bases between the germline ends. Here the CDR3 DNA reads TGTGCCAGCACCCCGACAGCTAGGAGTGAAAAACTGTTTTTT. It translates to CASTPTARSEKLFF.